The clone carrying this T cell receptor beta chain was seen a handful of times. Its target is unknown. This entry comes from a study of T cell repertoires in cytomegalovirus infection. The CDR3 extends over 12 amino acids. Between the trimmed V and J ends, which lost 4 bases and 8 bases, there was a span of 11 bases. From germline, CDR1 is LGHDT and CDR2 YNNKEL (reference sequence). Each CDR3 protein is one row after TCRdb ran MiXCR on the reads. The data contain about 310,000 distinct CDR3 sequences, roughly 16% of them singletons. Findings and limits, study-wide: CMV-specific TCR beta clonotypes restricted by HLA-C were the ones dominating the ex vivo response.

The rearrangement uses TRBV3-1 and TRBJ1-2; the D gene is possibly TRBD1 (5 bases). This receptor was taken from a human donor in good health (CMV status not recorded). Some clones in this sample may be carry-over from other donors' samples. Source material: PBMCs. The CDR3 loop is CASSRQFRGYTF. The DNA for the CDR3 is TGTGCCAGCAGCCGACAGTTCAGAGGCTACACCTTC. The variable domain in full, completed from reference TRBV3-1 and TRBJ1-2, reads DTAVSQTPKYLVTQMGNDKSIKCEQNLGHDTMYWYKQDSKKFLKIMFSYNNKELIINETVPNRFSPKSPDKAHLNLHINSLELGDSAVYFCASSRQFRGYTFGSGTRLTVV.